These 26 T cell receptor beta chains were sequenced from one sample in a study of blood T cell repertoires in COVID-19. Repertoires were generated with immunoSEQ multiplex PCR, while TCRdb's copy carries only in-frame clones and drops some. This table holds more than 200,000 clones, over 80% found once. The sequenced material came from peripheral blood. The receptor set was obtained from a man aged 25-45 years with COVID-19, enrolled during active disease.

The chain employs TRBV30 and TRBJ1-1; tentative D call: TRBD1 (5 bases). CDR1 GTSNPN and CDR2 SVGIG come from the germline V gene (reference sequence). The V end lost 1 base, the J end lost 3 bases, and 12 bases lay between the germline ends. CDR3 length: 14 amino acids. DNA of the CDR3: TGTGCCTGGAGTGGTTTGGGCAGGGACACTGAAGCTTTCTTT. This encodes CAWSGLGRDTEAFF.

There are a few counts of this clone. The rearrangement joins TRBV5-6 to TRBJ2-3, with no clear D. V dropped 0 bases and J dropped 1 base, with 12 bases sitting between them. In germline, CDR1 is SGHDT, CDR2 YYEEEE. The CDR3 runs to 16 residues. This CDR3 is CASSLGSNSGTDTQYF. The CDR3 nucleotides read TGTGCCAGCAGCTTGGGTTCCAACTCGGGCACAGATACGCAGTATTTT.

This chain connects TRBV7-9 to TRBJ1-2, with D tentatively TRBD1 (6 bases). Germline V gene lookup returns CDR1 SEHNR and CDR2 FQNEAQ (reference sequence). CDR3 size: 12 residues. Trimming removed 2 bases at V and 6 bases at J, with 7 bases between. The CDR3, as DNA: TGTGCCAGCAGCTTAAGGGGGAATGGCTACACCTTC. Translated: CASSLRGNGYTF. Combining the CDR3 with reference TRBV7-9 and TRBJ1-2 gives the whole variable domain DTGVSQNPRHKITKRGQNVTFRCDPISEHNRLYWYRQTLGQGPEFLTYFQNEAQLEKSRLLSDRFSAERPKGSFSTLEIQRTEQGDSAMYLCASSLRGNGYTFGSGTRLTVV.

CDR3 amino acids: CACLGGLAGGGGLNEQYF. The CDR3 DNA is TGTGCCTGCCTAGGAGGACTAGCGGGAGGGGGGGGCCTAAACGAGCAGTACTTC. The chain recombines TRBV30 with TRBJ2-7, with 15 bases fitting TRBD2. CDR1 is GTSNPN, CDR2 SVGIG, per germline (reference sequence). Unmatched junction bases numbered 17, after V lost 6 bases and J lost 5 bases. This CDR3 region has 18 residues.

The rearrangement uses TRBV5-1 and TRBJ2-2, with 8 bases aligning to TRBD2. This CDR3 is 14 amino acids long. The germline V gene encodes CDR1 SGHRS and CDR2 YFSETQ. Trimming took 7 bases from V and 7 from J; bases not matched to a gene: 9. DNA for the CDR3: TGCGCCAGCTCTAACGGGAGGGCCGACGGGGAGCTGTTTTTT. Translating it yields CASSNGRADGELFF.

The V gene is TRBV9, the J gene TRBJ2-2; 7 bases are a match to TRBD1. Germline loops: CDR1 SGDLS, CDR2 YYNGEE. This CDR3 comprises 14 residues. Trimming removed 7 bases from V and 2 bases from J; junction bases left unmatched: 5. As DNA, the CDR3 is TGTGCCAGCTTACAGGGGTCCAACACCGGGGAGCTGTTTTTT. Translation: CASLQGSNTGELFF.

This clone has a handful of counts. The V and J genes are TRBV19 and TRBJ1-2, with D unclear. Germline V CDR1 and CDR2: LNHDA, SQIVND (reference sequence). Between the trimmed V and J ends, which lost 7 bases and 1 base, there was a span of 13 bases. The CDR3 length is 14 residues. The CDR3 bases are TGTGCCAGTACCCTATGGGAGGGTAACTATGGCTACACCTTC. Protein: CASTLWEGNYGYTF.

The chain has TRBV9 and TRBJ1-1, with 9 bases aligning to TRBD1. CDR3 length: 15 residues. CDR1 and CDR2 from the germline V gene are SGDLS and YYNGEE. The trim removed 4 bases at V and 7 bases at J, leaving 11 bases unmatched. The CDR3 nucleotides are TGTGCCAGCAGCCGGGGACAGGGCTCGACGGGTGAAGCTTTCTTT. It specifies CASSRGQGSTGEAFF.

V and J are TRBV4-3 and TRBJ2-1; perhaps TRBD2 as D (5 bases). This CDR3 region has 18 residues. The germline V gene encodes CDR1 LGHNA and CDR2 YSLEER. With 1 base removed from V and 2 bases from J, the gap between germline ends came to 18 bases. The CDR3 DNA reads as TGCGCCAGCAGCCAAGTACGTAGTGGCGGGCTTACCTACAATGAGCAGTTCTTC. It encodes CASSQVRSGGLTYNEQFF.

The J gene is TRBJ2-2, the V gene TRBV7-2; D call uncertain. The CDR3 runs to 15 residues. In germline, CDR1 is SGHTA, CDR2 FQGNSA. Trimming stripped 7 bases from V and 4 bases from J, with 16 bases between. CDR3 sequence (DNA): TGTGCCAGCAACCCCGCGGTATCTCTCACCGGGGAGCTGTTTTTT. Translating it yields CASNPAVSLTGELFF. Together with reference TRBV7-2 and TRBJ2-2, the CDR3 gives the full variable domain: GAGVSQSPSNKVTEKGKDVELRCDPISGHTALYWYRQSLGQGLEFLIYFQGNSAPDKSGLPSDRFSAERTGGSVSTLTIQRTQQEDSAVYLCASNPAVSLTGELFFGEGSRLTVL.

This chain links TRBV5-4 with TRBJ2-6; D perhaps matches TRBD1 (6 bases). V was shortened by 5 bases and J by 1 base, with 16 bases between the two germline ends. This CDR3 contains 17 residues. Germline V gene data show CDR1 as SGHNT and CDR2 as YYREEE (reference sequence). CDR3 loop: CASRSQDSSSGANVLTF. In DNA, the CDR3 is TGTGCCAGCAGATCCCAGGACAGTTCTTCTGGGGCCAACGTCCTGACTTTC.

The V and J genes are TRBV29-1 and TRBJ1-5, with D possibly matching TRBD1 (5 bases). V was pared by 4 bases and J by 3 bases, with 10 bases between. The CDR3 is 13 residues long. Looked up from germline, CDR1 is SQVTM and CDR2 is ANQGSEA. The CDR3, as DNA: TGCAGCGTTGTCTGGGGGGACAATCAGCCCCAGCATTTT. Translation: CSVVWGDNQPQHF.

The chain employs TRBV6-2 or TRBV6-3 and TRBJ1-1; tentative D call: TRBD1 (6 bases). The CDR3 consists of 14 residues. From germline, CDR1 is MNHEY and CDR2 SVGEGT. Trimming pared 1 base from V and 5 bases from J, leaving 11 bases between. CDR3 region: CASSYFRGSTEAFF. In DNA, the CDR3 is TGTGCCAGCAGTTACTTTAGGGGGAGTACTGAAGCTTTCTTT.

CDR3 amino acids: CASSRQVTGGYTF. In DNA form, the CDR3 reads TGTGCCAGTTCGAGACAGGTTACGGGAGGCTACACCTTC. The chain uses TRBV19 and TRBJ1-2, with TRBD1 as a possible D gene (6 bases). The CDR3 is 13 amino acids. CDR1 and CDR2 (germline): LNHDA, SQIVND (reference sequence). Between the trimmed V and J ends, which lost 8 bases and 8 bases, there was a span of 18 bases.

The CDR3 bases are TGCGCCAGCAGCTTACCGGGACAGGGGGCTAATAGAGCCTACGAGCAGTACTTC. Its protein product is CASSLPGQGANRAYEQYF. The chain has TRBV5-1 and TRBJ2-7, with 12 nucleotides matching TRBD1. The CDR3 is made up of 18 amino acids. Germline V gene data show CDR1 as SGHRS and CDR2 as YFSETQ. V lost 2 bases, J lost 2 bases, and 11 bases stayed unmatched.

This clone was observed once. This sequence joins TRBV11-2 and TRBJ2-7; D might be TRBD1 (5 bases). There are 15 residues in the CDR3. Germline CDR1 is SGHAT and CDR2 is FQNNGV. Trimming took off 1 base at V and 0 bases at J, with 10 bases between the two ends. As DNA, the CDR3 is TGTGCCAGCAGCTTAGTTACAGGCGGCTCCTACGAGCAGTACTTC. Translating it yields CASSLVTGGSYEQYF.

This clone was recorded only once. This chain connects TRBV29-1 to TRBJ2-2; TRBD1 aligns across 11 bases. The germline V gene encodes CDR1 SQVTM and CDR2 ANQGSEA. The CDR3 is 14 amino acids. After removal of 7 bases from V and 5 bases from J, the junction contained 6 bases not matched to a gene. The CDR3 DNA follows: TGCAGCGGAGGAGGGACAGGGGGTACCGGGGAGCTGTTTTTT. Translated: CSGGGTGGTGELFF.

This chain links TRBV6-2 or TRBV6-3 with TRBJ1-2; D possibly corresponds to TRBD1 (6 bases). Trimming pared 2 bases from V and 6 bases from J, leaving 10 bases between. The CDR3 loop spans 13 amino acids. Germline V gene lookup returns CDR1 MNHEY and CDR2 SVGEGT. DNA for the CDR3: TGTGCCAGCAGTTACACAGGGTCAAATGGCTACACCTTC. Translated, it gives CASSYTGSNGYTF.

The V gene is TRBV16, the J gene TRBJ2-6, with D unclear. Trimming pared 0 bases from V and 0 bases from J, leaving 6 bases between. Germline V gives CDR1 KGHSY, CDR2 FQNENV. This CDR3 spans 16 amino acids. The CDR3 loop is CASSQSSSSGANVLTF. For the CDR3, the DNA is TGTGCCAGCAGCCAATCGAGTAGCTCTGGGGCCAACGTCCTGACTTTC.

The chain uses TRBV19 and TRBJ1-2; 8 nucleotides align to TRBD1. Germline V CDR1 and CDR2: LNHDA, SQIVND (reference sequence). The CDR3 is 13 amino acids. After removal of 4 bases from V and 5 bases from J, the junction contained 3 bases not matched to a gene. The CDR3 is CASSSQGAYGYTF. The CDR3 nucleotides are TGTGCCAGTAGTAGTCAGGGGGCGTATGGCTACACCTTC.

J is TRBJ1-2 and V is TRBV29-1; no definite D call. Germline values: CDR1 SQVTM, CDR2 ANQGSEA. The V and J ends lost 7 bases and 2 bases respectively, with 8 bases between them. The CDR3 loop spans 11 amino acids. Written as DNA, the CDR3 is TGCAGCGGATACATAAACTATGGCTACACCTTC. Its protein product is CSGYINYGYTF.

J is TRBJ2-2 and V is TRBV2; weak D call: TRBD2 (6 bases). CDR3 length equals 13 residues. Germline lookup yields CDR1 SNHLY and CDR2 FYNNEI. V was shortened by 6 bases and J by 6 bases, with 11 bases between the two germline ends. The CDR3 sequence is CASRVRESGELFF. DNA for the CDR3: TGTGCCAGCAGAGTCCGGGAGTCCGGGGAGCTGTTTTTT.

The J gene is TRBJ2-2, the V gene TRBV6-4; TRBD1 agrees at 9 bases. J was trimmed by 0 bases and V by 5 bases; bases with no gene match: 1. This CDR3 comprises 15 residues. Germline V gene data show CDR1 as MRHNA and CDR2 as SNTAGT. CDR3 amino acids: CASSRQGANTGELFF. CDR3 nucleotide sequence: TGTGCCAGCAGTCGACAGGGGGCGAACACCGGGGAGCTGTTTTTT.

The chain is built from TRBV9 and TRBJ2-1; perhaps TRBD1 as D (5 bases). CDR1 is SGDLS, CDR2 YYNGEE, per germline. V lost 6 bases and J 3 bases, leaving 19 bases between the germline ends. There are 16 residues in the CDR3. CDR3 sequence: CASTLTGTELYNEQFF. For the CDR3, the DNA is TGTGCCAGCACACTCACAGGAACCGAACTCTACAATGAGCAGTTCTTC.

The chain joins TRBV12-5 to TRBJ1-6; the match to TRBD1 covers 8 bases. Germline-derived CDR1 and CDR2 are LGHNT and FRNRAP. The trim removed 6 bases at V and 9 bases at J, leaving 7 bases unmatched. The length of the CDR3 is 14 residues. The CDR3 region has the DNA TGTGCTAGTGGCCTTGGACAGGGTAGTTCACCCCTCCACTTT. This gives the protein CASGLGQGSSPLHF.

This CDR3 is CASSLTRDRVSYNEQFF. CDR3 nucleotides: TGTGCCAGCAGCTTAACACGGGACAGGGTCTCCTACAATGAGCAGTTCTTC. The rearrangement uses TRBV7-3 and TRBJ2-1; 9 nucleotides align to TRBD1. CDR3 size: 17 residues. Trimming took 0 bases from V and 0 from J; bases not matched to a gene: 3. Germline assignment: CDR1 SGHTA and CDR2 FQGTGA.